These 29 T cell receptor beta chains were all obtained from the same sample, sequenced in a study of T cell repertoires in cytomegalovirus infection. MiXCR, applied by TCRdb to the reads, yields one record per CDR3 protein. This table has approximately 500,000 distinct CDR3 sequences, about 30% appearing once. The sequenced sample consisted of PBMCs. The receptors shown here come from a human donor in good health (CMV status not recorded). Some clones in this sample may be carry-over from other donors' samples.

Ten or more counts support this clonotype. V is TRBV7-2 and J is TRBJ2-3, with 15 bases that match TRBD2. Germline assignment: CDR1 SGHTA and CDR2 FQGNSA. The junction had 6 bases not matched to a gene; V was cut back by 5 bases and J by 0 bases. This CDR3 is built from 18 residues. The CDR3 spells CASSPGLAGGLSTDTQYF. In nucleotides, the CDR3 is TGTGCCAGCAGCCCCGGACTAGCGGGAGGGCTTAGCACAGATACGCAGTATTTT. The variable domain in full, with the rest retrieved from reference TRBV7-2 and TRBJ2-3, is GAGVSQSPSNKVTEKGKDVELRCDPISGHTALYWYRQSLGQGLEFLIYFQGNSAPDKSGLPSDRFSAERTGGSVSTLTIQRTQQEDSAVYLCASSPGLAGGLSTDTQYFGPGTRLTVL.

The CDR3 protein is CASSPRSSGLNEKLFF. CDR3 sequence (DNA): TGTGCCAGCAGCCCACGGAGTTCGGGTCTAAATGAAAAACTGTTTTTT. V is TRBV11-3 and J is TRBJ1-4; D unresolved. This CDR3 has 16 residues. V was trimmed by 5 bases and J by 5 bases, leaving 18 bases between them. CDR1 is SGHNT, CDR2 YENEEA, per germline.

This clonotype was detected ten times or more. The V and J genes are TRBV29-1 and TRBJ2-3, with D possibly being TRBD1 (6 bases). Germline loops: CDR1 SQVTM, CDR2 ANQGSEA. This CDR3 is built from 14 residues. With 7 bases removed from V and 0 bases from J, the gap between germline ends came to 14 bases. Here the CDR3 reads CSAADRKSTDTQYF. The DNA for the CDR3 is TGCAGCGCCGCTGACAGGAAGAGCACAGATACGCAGTATTTT.

V is TRBV20-1 and J is TRBJ2-3, with D unclear. Trimming took 2 bases from V and 2 from J, leaving 11 bases between them. This CDR3 region has 14 residues. CDR1 and CDR2 from the germline V gene are DFQATT and SNEGSKA (reference sequence). The DNA for the CDR3 is TGCAGTGCTAGAAGGGCAGGAATCACAGATACGCAGTATTTT. Protein: CSARRAGITDTQYF.

This clonotype was picked up many times. V usage is TRBV7-2 and J usage is TRBJ2-3; TRBD2 might be the D (6 bases). This CDR3 comprises 14 residues. Trimming pared 5 bases from V and 2 bases from J, leaving 11 bases between. In germline, CDR1 is SGHTA, CDR2 FQGNSA. The CDR3 reads CASSRDSFTDTQYF. CDR3 nucleotide sequence: TGTGCCAGCAGCCGGGACTCCTTCACAGATACGCAGTATTTT.

The V call is TRBV27, the J call TRBJ2-7; 7 positions match TRBD2. V lost 3 bases and J lost 4; bases outside the gene matches: 6. The length of the CDR3 is 14 residues. Germline values: CDR1 MNHEY, CDR2 SMNVEV (reference sequence). The CDR3 sequence: CASSLRGSLYEQYF. The DNA for the CDR3 is TGTGCCAGCAGTTTGCGGGGGTCGCTTTACGAGCAGTACTTC.

This clonotype has a count of ten or more. The chain has TRBV7-2 and TRBJ2-1; the match to TRBD2 covers 11 bases. The ends lost 3 bases at V and 5 bases at J; junction bases unmatched: 3. The CDR3 sequence is 15 residues long. CDR1 and CDR2 from the germline V gene are SGHTA and FQGNSA. DNA of the CDR3: TGTGCCAGCAGCTTGACTAGCGGGGTAGACAATGAGCAGTTCTTC. This gives the protein CASSLTSGVDNEQFF.

Many counts were recorded for this clonotype. DNA of the CDR3: TGTGCCAGCAGCCTAAATGACTGGGGCGATACGCAGTATTTT. Translating it yields CASSLNDWGDTQYF. The chain carries TRBV7-2 and TRBJ2-3, with D tentatively TRBD1 (5 bases). Germline CDR1 is SGHTA and CDR2 is FQGNSA. The CDR3 has 14 amino acids. With 5 bases removed from V and 6 bases from J, the gap between germline ends came to 15 bases.

This chain connects TRBV7-2 to TRBJ2-5, with 10 bases that match TRBD2. CDR3 length equals 15 residues. Trimming cost V 5 bases and J 3 bases; bases outside gene matches: 6. Per the germline V gene, CDR1 is SGHTA and CDR2 is FQGNSA. The chain's CDR3 is CASSGLAVEEETQYF. In DNA, the CDR3 is TGTGCCAGCAGCGGACTAGCGGTGGAAGAAGAGACCCAGTACTTC.

In this sample, this clonotype turned up a few times. The chain recombines TRBV6-5 with TRBJ2-7, with 7 bases aligning to TRBD2. Germline CDR1 reads MNHEY; CDR2 reads SVGAGI. Unmatched junction bases numbered 4, after V lost 0 bases and J lost 2 bases. The CDR3 is made up of 15 amino acids. The CDR3 DNA sequence: TGTGCCAGCAGTTACTCGAAAGCGGGAACCTACGAGCAGTACTTC. This gives the protein CASSYSKAGTYEQYF.

This clonotype was detected only a few times. The chain has TRBV7-8 and TRBJ2-1; possibly TRBD1 for D (6 bases). The CDR3 covers 15 residues. The V end lost 0 bases, the J end lost 4 bases, and 10 bases lay between the germline ends. Germline assignment: CDR1 SGHVS and CDR2 FQNEAQ. Here the CDR3 reads CASSLAEGGYNEQFF. The DNA for the CDR3 is TGTGCCAGCAGCTTAGCTGAAGGGGGATACAATGAGCAGTTCTTC. The full variable domain, its missing parts supplied by reference TRBV7-8 and TRBJ2-1, is GAGVSQSPRYKVAKRGQDVALRCDPISGHVSLFWYQQALGQGPEFLTYFQNEAQLDKSGLPSDRFFAERPEGSVSTLKIQRTQQEDSAVYLCASSLAEGGYNEQFFGPGTRLTVL.

This clonotype has ten or more counts. The rearrangement joins TRBV7-2 to TRBJ1-2; 12 bases are a match to TRBD1. The CDR3 spans 16 residues. The V segment lost 1 base and the J segment 6 bases; nucleotides outside the gene matches: 6. Germline V lookup: CDR1 SGHTA, CDR2 FQGNSA. The CDR3, as DNA: TGTGCCAGCAGCTTAGGAGGGACAGGGGGCTGGGATGGCTACACCTTC. Its translation is CASSLGGTGGWDGYTF.

The chain has TRBV30 and TRBJ1-6, with D perhaps matching TRBD1 (5 bases). This CDR3 comprises 15 residues. Germline loops: CDR1 GTSNPN, CDR2 SVGIG (reference sequence). The ends were cut back, 0 bases at V and 1 base at J, with 7 bases in the middle. CDR3 sequence reads: CAWSVSGSYNSPLHF. The CDR3 DNA is TGTGCCTGGAGTGTTTCAGGGTCCTATAATTCACCCCTCCACTTT.

This CDR3 reads CASSFLGDNTEAFF. CDR3 sequence (DNA): TGTGCCAGCAGTTTCCTCGGGGATAACACTGAAGCTTTCTTT. The gene calls are TRBV12-3 or TRBV12-4 and TRBJ1-1; no reliable D call. This CDR3 has 14 amino acids. V lost 3 bases and J 2 bases, leaving 10 bases between the germline ends.

This clonotype was seen a few times. The V gene is TRBV6-2 or TRBV6-3, the J gene TRBJ2-1, with D possibly matching TRBD1 (6 bases). Germline values: CDR1 MNHEY, CDR2 SVGEGT. V lost 5 bases and J 3 bases, leaving 11 bases between the germline ends. The length of the CDR3 is 14 residues. In DNA form, the CDR3 reads TGTGCCAGCAGTACCACAGGGTTCTACAATGAGCAGTTCTTC. Translated: CASSTTGFYNEQFF.

This clonotype appeared many times. The chain employs TRBV7-8 and TRBJ1-4, with D tentatively TRBD1 (5 bases). The V and J ends lost 3 bases and 5 bases respectively, with 7 bases between them. CDR1 and CDR2 from the germline V gene are SGHVS and FQNEAQ. This CDR3 has 13 amino acids. The CDR3 reads CASSLGPNEKLFF. As DNA, the CDR3 is TGTGCCAGCAGCTTGGGGCCAAATGAAAAACTGTTTTTT.

The chain couples TRBV6-2 or TRBV6-3 to TRBJ2-3; 7 bases are shared with TRBD1. Germline CDR1 reads MNHEY; CDR2 reads SVGEGT. J was trimmed by 5 bases and V by 0 bases; bases with no gene match: 2. The CDR3 runs 14 residues. The CDR3 DNA follows: TGTGCCAGCAGTTACTCGACAGGGCTAGATACGCAGTATTTT. It encodes CASSYSTGLDTQYF.

The V and J genes are TRBV29-1 and TRBJ1-5, with D perhaps TRBD1 (6 bases). CDR3 length: 14 residues. Germline V lookup: CDR1 SQVTM, CDR2 ANQGSEA. Trimming left V 2 bases short and J 0 bases short, with 8 bases between. The CDR3, as DNA: TGCAGCGTTGAAACAGGGAATAGCAATCAGCCCCAGCATTTT. Translating it yields CSVETGNSNQPQHF. Using reference TRBV29-1 and TRBJ1-5 for the parts outside the CDR3, the full variable domain is SAVISQKPSRDICQRGTSLTIQCQVDSQVTMMFWYRQQPGQSLTLIATANQGSEATYESGFVIDKFPISRPNLTFSTLTVSNMSPEDSSIYLCSVETGNSNQPQHFGDGTRLSIL.

The rearrangement links TRBV6-1 to TRBJ1-2; no firm D call. The CDR3 extends over 14 amino acids. V lost 6 bases, J lost 8 bases, and 19 bases lay in between. Germline loops: CDR1 MNHNS, CDR2 SASEGT. CDR3 nucleotide sequence: TGTGCCAGCAGGACAAGACTGGGAACGGGAGGCTACACCTTC. Translated, it gives CASRTRLGTGGYTF.

This clonotype was seen a handful of times. This chain uses TRBV7-2 with TRBJ2-3; D ambiguous. The germline CDR1 and CDR2 sequences are SGHTA and FQGNSA. Trimming took 1 base from V and 1 from J, leaving 6 bases between them. The CDR3 covers 14 residues. CDR3 nucleotide sequence: TGTGCCAGCAGCTTAGGGGCCGGCACAGATACGCAGTATTTT. Residues: CASSLGAGTDTQYF.

The chain recombines TRBV7-9 with TRBJ1-1; unclear D gene. The V gene lost 0 bases and the J gene lost 6 bases, with 5 bases spanning the gap. The CDR3 runs to 12 residues. Germline V gives CDR1 SEHNR, CDR2 FQNEAQ (reference sequence). CDR3 in amino acids: CASSLAKPEAFF. CDR3 bases: TGTGCCAGCAGCTTAGCGAAGCCTGAAGCTTTCTTT.

This clonotype was found many times. This rearrangement joins TRBV7-2 to TRBJ2-5; 9 bases agree with TRBD2. V gave up 1 base and J gave up 5 bases; unmatched junction bases: 5. Germline V gene data show CDR1 as SGHTA and CDR2 as FQGNSA. The CDR3 contains 15 residues. CDR3 residues: CASSLVGTSRETQYF. The CDR3 nucleotides are TGTGCCAGCAGCTTAGTAGGGACTAGCCGGGAGACCCAGTACTTC.

The chain couples TRBV18 to TRBJ1-1, with D possibly TRBD1 on 6 matching bases. This CDR3 has 16 residues. The germline gives CDR1 KGHSH, CDR2 LQKENI. The V end was cut by 2 bases, the J end by 0 bases, with 13 bases between. The CDR3 is CASSPYQGPVNTEAFF. CDR3 DNA sequence: TGTGCCAGCTCACCATATCAGGGGCCAGTGAACACTGAAGCTTTCTTT.

This chain joins TRBV7-2 and TRBJ2-1; D gene ambiguous. Trimming took 8 bases from V and 7 from J, leaving 15 bases between them. Germline CDR1 is SGHTA and CDR2 is FQGNSA. The CDR3 extends over 13 amino acids. This CDR3 reads CASVVEPGNEQFF. The CDR3 DNA follows: TGTGCCAGCGTGGTGGAGCCTGGGAATGAGCAGTTCTTC. Filled out from reference TRBV7-2 and TRBJ2-1, the complete variable domain reads GAGVSQSPSNKVTEKGKDVELRCDPISGHTALYWYRQSLGQGLEFLIYFQGNSAPDKSGLPSDRFSAERTGGSVSTLTIQRTQQEDSAVYLCASVVEPGNEQFFGPGTRLTVL.

This rearrangement joins TRBV19 to TRBJ1-2; D remains ambiguous. CDR1 and CDR2 from the germline V gene are LNHDA and SQIVND (reference sequence). V was trimmed by 5 bases and J by 4 bases, leaving 20 bases between them. This CDR3 is built from 16 residues. The CDR3 loop is CASSSWTPKPTYGYTF. The CDR3 coding sequence is TGTGCCAGTAGTTCTTGGACGCCAAAACCGACCTATGGCTACACCTTC.

The CDR3 loop is CASSTRTGRNQPQHF. CDR3 DNA sequence: TGTGCCAGCAGTACCAGGACAGGAAGAAATCAGCCCCAGCATTTT. This chain links TRBV12-3 or TRBV12-4 with TRBJ1-5; TRBD1 aligns across 7 bases. The CDR3 is 15 residues long. The ends lost 5 bases at V and 4 bases at J; junction bases unmatched: 8.

The sample holds a few counts of this clonotype. The chain employs TRBV12-3 or TRBV12-4 and TRBJ1-5, with TRBD1 identical over 7 bases. J lost 6 bases, V lost 6 bases, and 8 bases had no gene match. There are 14 residues in the CDR3. The chain's CDR3 is CASRRGPPGQPQHF. The DNA for the CDR3 is TGTGCCAGCAGGAGGGGGCCACCCGGTCAGCCCCAGCATTTT.

V and J are TRBV12-3 or TRBV12-4 and TRBJ2-3, with TRBD2 as a possible D gene (5 bases). The V end lost 2 bases, the J end lost 6 bases, and 15 bases lay between the germline ends. The CDR3 extends over 15 amino acids. CDR3 amino acids: CASSLPERMGDTQYF. Here the CDR3 DNA reads TGTGCCAGCAGTTTACCGGAGCGGATGGGGGATACGCAGTATTTT.

The chain couples TRBV12-3 or TRBV12-4 to TRBJ1-3; D gene unclear. This CDR3 has 11 amino acids. V gave up 6 bases and J gave up 4 bases, with 4 bases separating them. CDR3 nucleotides: TGTGCCAGCAGGAGGGGAAACACCATATATTTT. Its protein is CASRRGNTIYF.